This TCR beta chain was profiled in a study of T cells in pancreatic ductal adenocarcinoma. Study-wide results and limits: Mean clonality was approximately 0.11 in tumors and about 0.069 in blood, not significantly different. Tumor samples had fewer productive templates and approximately 8-fold fewer unique clonotypes than blood.

Method: immunoSEQ multiplex PCR; TCRdb's copy keeps in-frame clones and lacks some. Of roughly 5,000 clones listed, approximately 65% were seen once; the top ten hold around 10%. Of note for this clone: Antigen: not known.

Selected pancreatic ductal adenocarcinoma patients had undergone surgery without neoadjuvant therapy. Between the trimmed V and J ends, which lost 5 bases and 4 bases, there was a span of 18 bases. In germline, CDR1 is MGHRA, CDR2 YSYEKL. This CDR3 has 15 amino acids. The TCR was taken from a human donor with pancreatic ductal adenocarcinoma. This chain links TRBV4-1 with TRBJ2-7; maybe TRBD2 (5 bases). Sample: pancreatic tumor tissue. The CDR3 bases are TGCGCCAGCAGCTCCGGGCCGGCCGGGGTTTACGAGCAGTACTTC. Amino acid sequence: CASSSGPAGVYEQYF.